A single sample is the source of the 29 T cell receptor beta chains below, sequenced in a study of CD8 T cells in Susac syndrome. The authors reverse transcribed 0.5 to 1 ug RNA with random hexamers. MiXCR was run by TCRdb on the immunoSEQ multiplex PCR reads, yielding one entry per CDR3 protein. The sample holds around 170,000 distinct CDR3 sequences, almost 96% seen once. Material for sequencing was CD4+ T cells from PBMCs. The receptor set was obtained from a human donor with Susac syndrome.

The V gene is TRBV9, the J gene TRBJ2-7; tentatively, D is TRBD1 or TRBD2 (6 bases each). This CDR3 comprises 15 residues. With 0 bases removed from V and 6 bases from J, the gap between germline ends came to 16 bases. CDR1 SGDLS and CDR2 YYNGEE come from the germline V gene. The CDR3 protein is CASSVEGGTGFEQYF. The DNA for the CDR3 is TGTGCCAGCAGCGTAGAGGGGGGTACAGGGTTCGAGCAGTACTTC.

The chain combines TRBV2 with TRBJ2-7, with 8 bases matching TRBD1. The CDR3 totals 14 residues. Trimming cost V 4 bases and J 2 bases; bases outside gene matches: 4. Germline values: CDR1 SNHLY, CDR2 FYNNEI. This CDR3 is CASSARTGTYEQYF. CDR3 coding DNA: TGTGCCAGCAGTGCGAGGACAGGGACCTACGAGCAGTACTTC. Full variable domain (missing parts from reference TRBV2 and TRBJ2-7): EPEVTQTPSHQVTQMGQEVILRCVPISNHLYFYWYRQILGQKVEFLVSFYNNEISEKSEIFDDQFSVERPDGSNFTLKIRSTKLEDSAMYFCASSARTGTYEQYFGPGTRLTVT.

The V call is TRBV7-3, the J call TRBJ2-7; no firm D call. The CDR3 extends over 14 amino acids. The V end was cut by 5 bases, the J end by 3 bases, with 14 bases between. CDR1 is SGHTA, CDR2 FQGTGA, per germline. CDR3 region: CASSPPGRNYEQYF. The DNA of the CDR3 is TGTGCCAGCAGCCCGCCCGGACGGAACTACGAGCAGTACTTC.

This clonotype has just a few counts. The chain couples TRBV9 to TRBJ2-2; TRBD1 might be the D (6 bases). Germline V gene data show CDR1 as SGDLS and CDR2 as YYNGEE. V dropped 2 bases and J dropped 3 bases, with 11 bases sitting between them. The CDR3 contains 15 residues. The DNA for the CDR3 is TGTGCCAGCAGCGTGGGGAACAGGGACACCGGGGAGCTGTTTTTT. Translated: CASSVGNRDTGELFF.

This clonotype was seen once. This chain links TRBV5-4 with TRBJ2-1; 8 bases are a match to TRBD2. CDR3 length: 16 residues. Germline V gene lookup returns CDR1 SGHNT and CDR2 YYREEE (reference sequence). The ends lost 1 base at V and 9 bases at J; junction bases unmatched: 12. The CDR3 loop is CASSLPWRGALSEQFF. Written as DNA, the CDR3 is TGTGCCAGCAGCTTGCCCTGGCGGGGGGCTTTAAGTGAGCAGTTCTTC.

The V call is TRBV4-1, the J call TRBJ1-4, with TRBD1 matching 11 bases. The germline gives CDR1 MGHRA, CDR2 YSYEKL. There are 17 residues in the CDR3. V shed 4 bases and J 2 bases; nucleotides not matched to a gene: 6. In DNA form, the CDR3 reads TGCGCCAGCAGCCCCGGACAGGGGGCGATCACTAATGAAAAACTGTTTTTT. Translation gives CASSPGQGAITNEKLFF.

V is TRBV29-1 and J is TRBJ2-1; TRBD1 matches 8 bases. This CDR3 has 13 residues. V trimming: 7 bases; J trimming: 2 bases; junction bases outside the gene matches: 4. Per germline, CDR1 SQVTM and CDR2 ANQGSEA. DNA of the CDR3: TGCAGCGCCGACAGGGGTCCCTACAATGAGCAGTTCTTC. Translation: CSADRGPYNEQFF.

The V call is TRBV9, the J call TRBJ1-6; a possible D gene is TRBD1 (6 bases). CDR1 and CDR2 from the germline V gene are SGDLS and YYNGEE. The CDR3 covers 15 residues. The germline V and J ends were trimmed by 3 bases and 10 bases, with 17 bases remaining between them. CDR3 sequence (DNA): TGTGCCAGCAGCGAAAGCGGGGGCAGTAACTCACCCCTCCACTTT. It encodes CASSESGGSNSPLHF.

V and J are TRBV7-3 and TRBJ2-2; no clear D. CDR3 length: 14 amino acids. Looked up from germline, CDR1 is SGHTA and CDR2 is FQGTGA. The V and J ends lost 4 bases and 7 bases respectively, with 13 bases between them. CDR3 amino acids: CASSSVFWGGELFF. The CDR3 bases are TGTGCCAGCAGCTCCGTCTTTTGGGGCGGGGAGCTGTTTTTT.

This rearrangement joins TRBV9 to TRBJ2-2; tentatively, D is TRBD1 or TRBD2 (6 bases each). Germline V gene lookup returns CDR1 SGDLS and CDR2 YYNGEE. The germline V and J ends were trimmed by 1 base and 5 bases, with 12 bases remaining between them. The CDR3 runs to 15 residues. CDR3 bases: TGTGCCAGCAGCGTAAGAGGGGGGATGACCGGGGAGCTGTTTTTT. It yields the protein CASSVRGGMTGELFF.

The chain carries TRBV7-9 and TRBJ1-2, with no clear D. The CDR3 is made up of 14 amino acids. The germline CDR1 and CDR2 sequences are SEHNR and FQNEAQ (reference sequence). Trimming shortened V by 4 bases and J by 8 bases, and 17 bases separated the two germline ends. CDR3 sequence (DNA): TGTGCCAGCAGCTCCCTTGGGATAGGTCACGGCTACACCTTC. Translated: CASSSLGIGHGYTF.

The genes are TRBV7-2 and TRBJ2-3; D is ambiguous. V shed 5 bases and J shed 2 bases, with 8 bases lying between them. CDR1 SGHTA and CDR2 FQGNSA come from the germline V gene. The CDR3 spans 13 residues. The CDR3 region is CASSPRVTDTQYF. CDR3 DNA sequence: TGTGCCAGCAGCCCCAGAGTCACAGATACGCAGTATTTT. The full variable domain, in which reference TRBV7-2 and TRBJ2-3 provide the parts outside the CDR3, is GAGVSQSPSNKVTEKGKDVELRCDPISGHTALYWYRQSLGQGLEFLIYFQGNSAPDKSGLPSDRFSAERTGGSVSTLTIQRTQQEDSAVYLCASSPRVTDTQYFGPGTRLTVL.

V is TRBV9 and J is TRBJ1-2, with 10 bases identical to TRBD1. Germline CDR1 SGDLS, CDR2 YYNGEE. Trimming removed 3 bases from V and 7 bases from J; junction bases left unmatched: 12. This CDR3 spans 16 amino acids. The CDR3 DNA reads as TGTGCCAGCAGCGCCACTAAGGACAGGGGGAACGGTGGCTACACCTTC. Amino acid sequence: CASSATKDRGNGGYTF.

The genes are TRBV12-3 or TRBV12-4 and TRBJ2-7, with no clear D. V was cut by 1 base and J by 0 bases, with 13 bases left in between. CDR3 length: 16 residues. The CDR3 here is CASSLGRRVSSYEQYF. The CDR3, as DNA: TGTGCCAGCAGTTTAGGTAGGCGTGTTAGCTCCTACGAGCAGTACTTC.

This chain joins TRBV6-1 and TRBJ1-2; TRBD1 aligns across 9 bases. From germline, CDR1 is MNHNS and CDR2 SASEGT. Trimming cost V 5 bases and J 5 bases; bases outside gene matches: 12. This CDR3 spans 16 amino acids. The CDR3 protein is CASSLHPSGQGYGYTF. The CDR3, as DNA: TGTGCCAGCAGTCTCCACCCGTCGGGACAGGGTTATGGCTACACCTTC.

V gene TRBV20-1 combines with J gene TRBJ2-2; maybe TRBD1 (5 bases). The CDR3 has 15 amino acids. The germline V gene has CDR1 DFQATT and CDR2 SNEGSKA (reference sequence). The germline V and J ends were trimmed by 2 bases and 4 bases, with 14 bases remaining between them. CDR3 DNA sequence: TGCAGTGCTAGACCGTTTGCTAGGGGCACCGGGGAGCTGTTTTTT. It yields the protein CSARPFARGTGELFF.

The chain joins TRBV7-2 to TRBJ2-5, with 7 positions matching TRBD1. The germline gives CDR1 SGHTA, CDR2 FQGNSA. There are 14 residues in the CDR3. The V gene end was trimmed by 1 base and the J gene end by 5 bases; junction bases not matched to a gene: 4. CDR3 sequence: CASSLDRGWETQYF. CDR3 nucleotide sequence: TGTGCCAGCAGCTTAGACAGGGGCTGGGAGACCCAGTACTTC.

The V gene is TRBV29-1, the J gene TRBJ1-5, with a tentative D call TRBD1 (6 bases). This CDR3 region has 12 residues. Between the trimmed V and J ends, which lost 6 bases and 5 bases, there was a span of 11 bases. Per the germline V gene, CDR1 is SQVTM and CDR2 is ANQGSEA. In DNA, the CDR3 is TGCAGCGTAGGGGGTATGGATCAGCCCCAGCATTTT. Protein sequence: CSVGGMDQPQHF.

This clonotype has just one count. The V and J genes are TRBV5-4 and TRBJ1-1; the D gene is possibly TRBD1 (6 bases). The CDR3 is 14 amino acids. The germline V gene has CDR1 SGHNT and CDR2 YYREEE (reference sequence). V was cut by 2 bases and J by 2 bases, with 10 bases left in between. The CDR3 loop reads CASSFPGGNTEAFF. The CDR3 nucleotides read TGTGCCAGCAGCTTCCCCGGGGGCAACACTGAAGCTTTCTTT.

Points on this clonotype: A read error may produce the germline difference seen at one junction end. The chain has TRBV7-3 and TRBJ1-3; D is ambiguous. Germline V gene data show CDR1 as SGHTA and CDR2 as FQGTGA. The CDR3 length is 17 residues. Here the CDR3 reads CASSFNRGGRSGKTIYF. The CDR3 DNA is TGTGCCAGCAGCTTCAATCGCGGAGGGCGCTCTGGAAAAACCATATATTTT.

The rearrangement links TRBV21-1 to TRBJ1-1; the table's D call of TRBD1 was not tested on the DNA. TRBV21-1 is shown as a pseudogene. The CDR3 length is 14 residues. CDR3 amino acids: CASSKWSTGTEAFF. The CDR3 bases are TGTGCCAGCAGCAAATGGTCGACAGGCACTGAAGCTTTCTTT.

The chain recombines TRBV12-5 with TRBJ1-5; maybe TRBD1 (6 bases). Trimming stripped 1 base from V and 6 bases from J, with 7 bases between. The CDR3 is made up of 13 amino acids. In germline, CDR1 is LGHNT, CDR2 FRNRAP. CDR3 residues: CASGLGGRQPQHF. In nucleotides, the CDR3 is TGTGCTAGTGGTTTGGGGGGGCGTCAGCCCCAGCATTTT.

The V gene is TRBV5-1, the J gene TRBJ2-3; 14 bases agree with TRBD2. Germline V gene sequence: CDR1 SGHRS, CDR2 YFSETQ. The CDR3 extends over 17 amino acids. J lost 4 bases, V lost 4 bases, and 8 bases had no gene match. CDR3 sequence reads: CASSIGLAGGLADTQYF. CDR3 coding DNA: TGCGCCAGCAGCATCGGACTAGCGGGGGGCCTGGCAGATACGCAGTATTTT.

V is TRBV20-1 and J is TRBJ2-7, with 9 bases identical to TRBD1. Germline V lookup: CDR1 DFQATT, CDR2 SNEGSKA (reference sequence). This CDR3 is 14 amino acids long. V lost 2 bases, J lost 9 bases, and 11 bases stayed unmatched. The CDR3 nucleotides are TGCAGTGCTAGAAAACAGGGGGCGCCGATGGGGCAGTACTTC. Protein: CSARKQGAPMGQYF.

V is TRBV9 and J is TRBJ2-7, with TRBD1 identical over 8 bases. Germline CDR1 and CDR2: SGDLS and YYNGEE. CDR3 length: 15 amino acids. Trimming removed 0 bases from V and 4 bases from J; junction bases left unmatched: 6. In DNA, the CDR3 is TGTGCCAGCAGCGTAGCAGGGGGCTTGGAGTACGAGCAGTACTTC. It encodes CASSVAGGLEYEQYF.

The rearrangement uses TRBV12-3 or TRBV12-4 and TRBJ2-5; no firm D call. V gave up 1 base and J gave up 5 bases, with 8 bases separating them. This CDR3 has 13 amino acids. For the CDR3, the DNA is TGTGCCAGCAGTTTAGGCCTGATGGAGACCCAGTACTTC. The encoded protein is CASSLGLMETQYF.

The gene calls are TRBV20-1 and TRBJ1-2; TRBD1 aligns across 7 bases. Germline lookup yields CDR1 DFQATT and CDR2 SNEGSKA (reference sequence). Trimming at V came to 5 bases and at J to 3 bases, leaving 3 bases not matched to a gene. This CDR3 region has 12 residues. The CDR3 bases are TGCAGTGCTGCCCAGGGGGACTATGGCTACACCTTC. As protein: CSAAQGDYGYTF.

This sequence joins TRBV12-3 or TRBV12-4 and TRBJ1-1; unclear D gene. There are 13 residues in the CDR3. V lost 3 bases to trimming and J lost 5 bases, with 10 bases between them. CDR3 DNA sequence: TGTGCCAGCAGTTTGGGCGGGAGGACTGAAGCTTTCTTT. Its translation is CASSLGGRTEAFF.

This clonotype appeared a single time. V gene TRBV15 combines with J gene TRBJ2-7; 8 bases fit TRBD1. After removal of 1 base from V and 2 bases from J, the junction contained 7 bases not matched to a gene. Germline assignment: CDR1 LNHNV and CDR2 YYDKDF (reference sequence). CDR3 length equals 16 residues. CDR3 sequence: CATSRVRDRRPYEQYF. The DNA for the CDR3 is TGTGCCACCAGCAGAGTGCGGGACAGGAGACCCTACGAGCAGTACTTC.